This T cell receptor beta chain is from a study of T-cell reconstitution after alpha-beta-depleted transplantation in children. General study points: Once a year had passed after transplant, T-cell counts and diversity came mostly from newly produced T cells.

This clonotype was detected a few times. Its specificity is unknown. Unique molecular identifiers featured in how the TCRbeta library was prepared. MiXCR was run by TCRdb on the PCR reads, yielding one entry per CDR3 protein. Among 780,000 or so distinct CDR3 sequences listed, around 15% were seen once. CDR1 is MGHRA and CDR2 is YSYEKL in the germline V gene. With V trimmed by 3 bases and J by 3 bases, 8 bases remained unmatched. The CDR3 sequence is 16 residues long. The rearrangement uses TRBV4-1 and TRBJ2-7; 10 positions match TRBD1. The material sequenced was PBMCs, mostly from graft donor cells, taken 360 days after TCRalphabeta/CD19-depleted stem cell transplant. The clonotype comes from a male patient younger than 18 who had a stem cell transplant for acute lymphoblastic leukemia, so the T cells may come from the graft donor. CDR3 sequence: CASSQRQGADYYEQYF. The DNA for the CDR3 is TGCGCCAGCAGCCAGCGACAGGGGGCCGATTACTACGAGCAGTACTTC.